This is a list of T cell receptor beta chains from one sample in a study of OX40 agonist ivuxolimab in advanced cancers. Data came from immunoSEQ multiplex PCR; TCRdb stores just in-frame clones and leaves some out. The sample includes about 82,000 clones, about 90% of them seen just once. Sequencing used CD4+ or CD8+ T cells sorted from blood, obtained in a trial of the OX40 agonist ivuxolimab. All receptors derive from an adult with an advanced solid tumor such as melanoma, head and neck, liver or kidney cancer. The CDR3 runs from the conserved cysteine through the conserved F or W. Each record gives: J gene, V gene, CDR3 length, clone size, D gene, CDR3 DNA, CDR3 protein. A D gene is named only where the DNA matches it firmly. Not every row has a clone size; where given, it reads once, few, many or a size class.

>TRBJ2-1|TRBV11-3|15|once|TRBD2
TGTGCCAGCAGCTTAGGGGTTAGCGGGAGCCATGAGCAGTTCTTC
CASSLGVSGSHEQFF
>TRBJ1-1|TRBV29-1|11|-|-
TGCAGCGTTTGGGACATCCCTGAAGCTTTCTTT
CSVWDIPEAFF
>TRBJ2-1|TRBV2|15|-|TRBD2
TGTGCCAGTTCACCCGGGACTAGCGGGAGGAGGGAGCAGTTCTTC
CASSPGTSGRREQFF
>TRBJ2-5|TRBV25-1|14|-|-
TGTGCCAGCAGTGATCTCGCGGGAACGGAGACCCAGTACTTC
CASSDLAGTETQYF
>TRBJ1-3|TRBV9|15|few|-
TGTGCCAGCAGCGTAGATACATACTCTGGAAACACCATATATTTT
CASSVDTYSGNTIYF
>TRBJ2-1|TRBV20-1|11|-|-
TGCAGTGCTAGAGGTTTAGAGGAGCAGTTCTTC
CSARGLEEQFF
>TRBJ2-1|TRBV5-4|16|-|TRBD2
TGTGCCAGCAGCATCTTAGCGGGTAGCTCCTACAATGAGCAGTTCTTC
CASSILAGSSYNEQFF
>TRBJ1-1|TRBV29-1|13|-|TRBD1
TGCAGCGCCCGTACAGGGGATTACACTGAAGCTTTCTTT
CSARTGDYTEAFF
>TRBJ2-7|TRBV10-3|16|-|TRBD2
TGTGCCATCAGTGCGGGGCAGGGGGGACTAGCGGACGAGCAGTACTTC
CAISAGQGGLADEQYF
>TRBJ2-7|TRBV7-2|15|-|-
TGTGCCAGCAGCTTATTTAGCGCCCTCTCCTACGAGCAGTACTTC
CASSLFSALSYEQYF
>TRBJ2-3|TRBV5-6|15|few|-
TGTGCCAGCAGCTTGTCGGCTAGCATAGGGGATACGCAGTATTTT
CASSLSASIGDTQYF
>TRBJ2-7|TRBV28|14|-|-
TGTGCCAGCAGTTTAGTAAGCACGGCCTACGAGCAGTACTTC
CASSLVSTAYEQYF
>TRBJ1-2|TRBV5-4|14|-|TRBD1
TGTGCCAGCAGCTGGGACAGGGGGAACTATGGCTACACCTTC
CASSWDRGNYGYTF
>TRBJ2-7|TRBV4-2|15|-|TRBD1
TGTGCCAGCAGCCAGGAAAGACAGGGACCAAGAGAGCAGTACTTC
CASSQERQGPREQYF
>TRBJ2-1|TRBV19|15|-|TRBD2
TGTGCCAGTAGTATAGGTCTAGCGGGAGGGCGTGAGCAGTTCTTC
CASSIGLAGGREQFF
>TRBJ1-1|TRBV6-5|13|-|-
TGTGCCAGCAGTTATGAGGCGAACACTGAAGCTTTCTTT
CASSYEANTEAFF
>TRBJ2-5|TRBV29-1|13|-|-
TGCAGCGTTGAAATCGGGTGGGAAGAGACCCAGTACTTC
CSVEIGWEETQYF
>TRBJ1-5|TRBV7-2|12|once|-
TGTGCCAGCGGGGGAAGCAATCAGCCCCAGCATTTT
CASGGSNQPQHF
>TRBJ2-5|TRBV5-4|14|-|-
TGTGCCAGCAGCTTGGTTCCGGAGCAAGAGACCCAGTACTTC
CASSLVPEQETQYF
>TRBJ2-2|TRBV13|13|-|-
TGTGCCAGCAGCCCAAATCGGGGGAGGGAGCTGTTTTTT
CASSPNRGRELFF
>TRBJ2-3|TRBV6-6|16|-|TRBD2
TGTGCCAGCAGCCGGGGACGGGGGGAGGGCACAGATACGCAGTATTTT
CASSRGRGEGTDTQYF
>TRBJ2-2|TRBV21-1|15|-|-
TGTGCCAGCAGCAAAGTTGGGGTTCGGACCGGGGAGCTGTTTTTT
CASSKVGVRTGELFF
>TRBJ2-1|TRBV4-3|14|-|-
TGCGCCAGCAGCCAAGTAGGGCAGAACAATGAGCAGTTCTTC
CASSQVGQNNEQFF
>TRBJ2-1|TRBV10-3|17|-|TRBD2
TGTGCCATCAGTGAGAAGGGACTAGCGGGAGAATACAATGAGCAGTTCTTC
CAISEKGLAGEYNEQFF
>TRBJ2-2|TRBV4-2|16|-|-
TGTGCCAGCAGCCAAGAAGGGGGGAGAGGGACCGGGGAGCTGTTTTTT
CASSQEGGRGTGELFF
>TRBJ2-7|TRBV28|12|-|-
TGTGCCAGCTCGAGCCAGTTCTACGAGCAGTACTTC
CASSSQFYEQYF
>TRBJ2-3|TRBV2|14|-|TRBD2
TGTGCCAGCAGTGTTAGCGGGAGCACAGATACGCAGTATTTT
CASSVSGSTDTQYF
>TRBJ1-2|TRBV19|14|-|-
TGTGCCAGTAGTATAGTCAGCGATTACTATGGCTACACCTTC
CASSIVSDYYGYTF
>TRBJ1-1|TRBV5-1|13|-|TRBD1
TGCGCCAGCAGCTTCCAGGGGGTCACTGAAGCTTTCTTT
CASSFQGVTEAFF
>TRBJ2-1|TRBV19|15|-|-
TGTGCCAGTAGTATAGCCCACAACAGGGTGGATGAGCAGTTCTTC
CASSIAHNRVDEQFF